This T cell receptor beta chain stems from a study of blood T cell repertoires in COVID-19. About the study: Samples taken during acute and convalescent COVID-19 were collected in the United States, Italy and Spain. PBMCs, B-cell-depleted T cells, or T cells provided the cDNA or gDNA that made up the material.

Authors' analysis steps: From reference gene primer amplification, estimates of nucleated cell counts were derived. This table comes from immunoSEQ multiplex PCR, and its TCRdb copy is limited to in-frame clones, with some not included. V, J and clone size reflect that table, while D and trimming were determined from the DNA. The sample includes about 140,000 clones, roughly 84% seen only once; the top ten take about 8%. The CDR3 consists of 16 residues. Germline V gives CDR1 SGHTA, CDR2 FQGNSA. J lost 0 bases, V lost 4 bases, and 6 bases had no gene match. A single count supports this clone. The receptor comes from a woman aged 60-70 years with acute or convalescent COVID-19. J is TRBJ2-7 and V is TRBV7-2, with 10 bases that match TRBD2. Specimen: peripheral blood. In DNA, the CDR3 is TGTGCCAGCAGCTCCCTAGCGGGGGCGGTCTCCTACGAGCAGTACTTC. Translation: CASSSLAGAVSYEQYF.